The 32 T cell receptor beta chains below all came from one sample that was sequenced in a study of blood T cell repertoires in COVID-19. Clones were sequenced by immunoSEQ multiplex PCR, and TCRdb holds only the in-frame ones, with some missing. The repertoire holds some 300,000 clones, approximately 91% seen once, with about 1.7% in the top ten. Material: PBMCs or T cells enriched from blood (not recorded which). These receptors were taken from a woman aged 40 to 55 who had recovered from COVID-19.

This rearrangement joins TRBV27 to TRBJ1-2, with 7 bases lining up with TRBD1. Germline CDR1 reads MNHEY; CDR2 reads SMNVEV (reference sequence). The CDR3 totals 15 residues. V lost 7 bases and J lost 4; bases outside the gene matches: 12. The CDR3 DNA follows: TGTGCCAGCAAGAGGTCGGGACAGAGGATCTATGGCTACACCTTC. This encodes CASKRSGQRIYGYTF.

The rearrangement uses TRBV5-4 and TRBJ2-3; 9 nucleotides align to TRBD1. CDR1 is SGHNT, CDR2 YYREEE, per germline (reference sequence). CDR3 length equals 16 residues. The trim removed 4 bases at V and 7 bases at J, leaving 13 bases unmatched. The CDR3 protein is CASSAHKGTGSNTQYF. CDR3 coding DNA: TGTGCCAGCAGCGCCCATAAGGGGACAGGGTCGAATACGCAGTATTTT.

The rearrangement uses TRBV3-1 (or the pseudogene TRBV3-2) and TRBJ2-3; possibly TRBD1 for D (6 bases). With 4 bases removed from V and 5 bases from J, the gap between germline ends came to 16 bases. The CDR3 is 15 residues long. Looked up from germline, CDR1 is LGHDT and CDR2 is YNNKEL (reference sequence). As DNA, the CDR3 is TGTGCCAGCAGCCCCCATTGGGGGCAGGGAGATACGCAGTATTTT. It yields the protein CASSPHWGQGDTQYF.

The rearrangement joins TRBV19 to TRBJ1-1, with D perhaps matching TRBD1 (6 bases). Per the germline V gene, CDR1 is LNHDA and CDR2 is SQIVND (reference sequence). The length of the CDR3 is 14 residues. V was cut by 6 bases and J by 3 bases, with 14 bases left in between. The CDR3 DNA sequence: TGTGCCAGTAGCCTACAGGGTACCTACACTGAAGCTTTCTTT. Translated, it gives CASSLQGTYTEAFF. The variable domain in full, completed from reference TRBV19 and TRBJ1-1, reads DGGITQSPKYLFRKEGQNVTLSCEQNLNHDAMYWYRQDPGQGLRLIYYSQIVNDFQKGDIAEGYSVSREKKESFPLTVTSAQKNPTAFYLCASSLQGTYTEAFFGQGTRLTVV.

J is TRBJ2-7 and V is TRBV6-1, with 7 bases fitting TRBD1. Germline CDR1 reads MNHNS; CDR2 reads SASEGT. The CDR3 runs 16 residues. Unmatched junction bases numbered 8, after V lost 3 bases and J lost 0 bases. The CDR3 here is CASSDPGQARSYEQYF. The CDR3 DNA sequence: TGTGCCAGCAGTGACCCCGGACAGGCCCGCTCCTACGAGCAGTACTTC.

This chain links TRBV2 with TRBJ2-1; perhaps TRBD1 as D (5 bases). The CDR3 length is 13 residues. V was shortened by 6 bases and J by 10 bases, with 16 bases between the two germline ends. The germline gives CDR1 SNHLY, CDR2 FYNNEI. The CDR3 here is CASRTVGRIEQFF. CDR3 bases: TGTGCCAGCAGGACAGTCGGGCGCATAGAGCAGTTCTTC.

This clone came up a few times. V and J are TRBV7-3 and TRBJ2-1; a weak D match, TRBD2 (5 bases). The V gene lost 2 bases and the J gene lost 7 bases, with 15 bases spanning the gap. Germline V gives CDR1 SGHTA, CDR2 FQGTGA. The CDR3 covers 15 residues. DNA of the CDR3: TGTGCCAGCAGCTTATTTCTAGGTGGAGGAAATGAGCAGTTCTTC. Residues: CASSLFLGGGNEQFF.

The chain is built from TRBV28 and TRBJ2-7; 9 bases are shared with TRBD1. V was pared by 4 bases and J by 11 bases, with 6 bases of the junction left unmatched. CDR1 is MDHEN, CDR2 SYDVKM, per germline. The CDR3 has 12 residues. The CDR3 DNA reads TGTGCCAGCAGTTCCCTACGACAGGGGGAGTACTTC. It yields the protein CASSSLRQGEYF.

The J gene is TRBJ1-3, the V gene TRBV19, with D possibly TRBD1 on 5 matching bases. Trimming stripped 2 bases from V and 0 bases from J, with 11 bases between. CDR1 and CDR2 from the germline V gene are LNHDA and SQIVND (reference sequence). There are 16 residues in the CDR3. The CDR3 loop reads CASSIIGAASGNTIYF. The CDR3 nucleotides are TGTGCCAGTAGTATAATAGGGGCAGCCTCTGGAAACACCATATATTTT. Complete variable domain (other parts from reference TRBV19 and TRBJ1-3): DGGITQSPKYLFRKEGQNVTLSCEQNLNHDAMYWYRQDPGQGLRLIYYSQIVNDFQKGDIAEGYSVSREKKESFPLTVTSAQKNPTAFYLCASSIIGAASGNTIYFGEGSWLTVV.

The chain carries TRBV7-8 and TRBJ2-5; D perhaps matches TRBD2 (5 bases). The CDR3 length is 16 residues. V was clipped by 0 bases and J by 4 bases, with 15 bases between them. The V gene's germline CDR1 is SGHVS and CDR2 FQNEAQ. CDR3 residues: CASSLAWTGDGETQYF. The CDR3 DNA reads TGTGCCAGCAGCTTAGCGTGGACTGGCGACGGAGAGACCCAGTACTTC.

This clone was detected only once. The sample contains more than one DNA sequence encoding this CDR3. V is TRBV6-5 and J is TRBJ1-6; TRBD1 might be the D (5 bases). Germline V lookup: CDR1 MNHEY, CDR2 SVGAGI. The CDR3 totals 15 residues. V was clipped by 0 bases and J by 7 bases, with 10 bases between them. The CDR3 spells CASSYSGRGNSPLHF. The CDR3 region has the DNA TGTGCCAGCAGTTACTCGGGAAGGGGCAATTCACCCCTCCACTTT.

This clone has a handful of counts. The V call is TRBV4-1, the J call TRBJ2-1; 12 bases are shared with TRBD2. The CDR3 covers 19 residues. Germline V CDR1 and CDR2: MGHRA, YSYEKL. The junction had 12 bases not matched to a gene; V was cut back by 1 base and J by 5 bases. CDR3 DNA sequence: TGCGCCAGCAGCCAAGTTTACTCGTCGTCTAGCGGGAGGGACAATGAGCAGTTCTTC. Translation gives CASSQVYSSSSGRDNEQFF.

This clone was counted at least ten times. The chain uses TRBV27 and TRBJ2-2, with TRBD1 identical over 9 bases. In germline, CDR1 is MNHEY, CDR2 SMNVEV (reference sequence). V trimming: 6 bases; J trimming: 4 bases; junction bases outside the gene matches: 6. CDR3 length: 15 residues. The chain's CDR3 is CASRGDRVSTGELFF. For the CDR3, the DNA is TGTGCCAGCAGGGGGGACAGGGTTAGCACCGGGGAGCTGTTTTTT.

The CDR3 loop is CASSTLAELTDTQYF. CDR3 sequence (DNA): TGCGCCAGCAGCACCTTAGCGGAACTCACAGATACGCAGTATTTT. The genes are TRBV5-1 and TRBJ2-3, with D maybe TRBD2 (6 bases). This CDR3 contains 15 residues. CDR1 and CDR2 from the germline V gene are SGHRS and YFSETQ. Trimming removed 4 bases from V and 2 bases from J, with 14 bases in between.

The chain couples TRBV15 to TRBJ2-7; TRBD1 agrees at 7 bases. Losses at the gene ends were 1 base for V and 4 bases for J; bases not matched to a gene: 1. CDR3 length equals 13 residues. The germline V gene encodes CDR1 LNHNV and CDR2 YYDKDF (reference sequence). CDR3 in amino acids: CATSRVGQYEQYF. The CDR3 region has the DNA TGTGCCACCAGCAGAGTGGGACAGTACGAGCAGTACTTC.

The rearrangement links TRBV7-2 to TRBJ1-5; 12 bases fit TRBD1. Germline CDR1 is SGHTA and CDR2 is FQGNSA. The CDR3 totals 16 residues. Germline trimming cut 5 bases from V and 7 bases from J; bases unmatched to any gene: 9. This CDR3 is CASSPNAGTGGQPQHF. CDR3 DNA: TGTGCCAGCAGCCCTAACGCCGGGACAGGGGGCCAGCCCCAGCATTTT.

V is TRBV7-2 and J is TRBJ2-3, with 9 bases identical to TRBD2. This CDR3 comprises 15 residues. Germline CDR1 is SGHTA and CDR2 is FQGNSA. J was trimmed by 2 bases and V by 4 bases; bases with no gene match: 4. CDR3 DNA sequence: TGTGCCAGCAGCTCCCAGCGGGGGGTCACAGATACGCAGTATTTT. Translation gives CASSSQRGVTDTQYF.

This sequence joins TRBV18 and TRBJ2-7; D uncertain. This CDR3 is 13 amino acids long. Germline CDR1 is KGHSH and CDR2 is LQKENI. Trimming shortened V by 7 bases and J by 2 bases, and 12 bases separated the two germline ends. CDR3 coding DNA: TGTGCCAGCTTCGCCACACGGGCCTACGAGCAGTACTTC. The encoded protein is CASFATRAYEQYF.

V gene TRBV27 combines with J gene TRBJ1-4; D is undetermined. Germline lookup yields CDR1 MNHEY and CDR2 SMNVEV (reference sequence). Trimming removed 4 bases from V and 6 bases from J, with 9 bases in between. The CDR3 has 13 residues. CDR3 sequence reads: CASSSRGHEKLFF. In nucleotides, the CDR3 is TGTGCCAGCAGTTCTCGCGGCCATGAAAAACTGTTTTTT. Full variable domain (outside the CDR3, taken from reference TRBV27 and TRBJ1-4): EAQVTQNPRYLITVTGKKLTVTCSQNMNHEYMSWYRQDPGLGLRQIYYSMNVEVTDKGDVPEGYKVSRKEKRNFPLILESPSPNQTSLYFCASSSRGHEKLFFGSGTQLSVL.

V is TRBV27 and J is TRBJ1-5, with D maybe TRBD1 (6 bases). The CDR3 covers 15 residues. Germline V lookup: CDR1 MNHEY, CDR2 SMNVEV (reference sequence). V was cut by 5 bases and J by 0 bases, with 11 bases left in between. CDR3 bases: TGTGCCAGCAGTGGGGGGGACATTAGCAATCAGCCCCAGCATTTT. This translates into CASSGGDISNQPQHF.

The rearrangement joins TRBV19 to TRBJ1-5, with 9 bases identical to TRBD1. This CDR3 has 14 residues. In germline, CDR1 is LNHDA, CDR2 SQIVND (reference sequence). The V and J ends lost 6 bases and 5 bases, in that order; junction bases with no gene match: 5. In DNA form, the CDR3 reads TGTGCCAGTAGCACGGACAGGGGCGATCAGCCCCAGCATTTT. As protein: CASSTDRGDQPQHF.

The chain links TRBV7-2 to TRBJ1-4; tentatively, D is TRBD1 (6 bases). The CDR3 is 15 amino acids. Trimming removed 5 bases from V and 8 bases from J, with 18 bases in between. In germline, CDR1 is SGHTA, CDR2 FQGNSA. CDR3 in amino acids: CASSPEGRGGEKLFF. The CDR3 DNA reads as TGTGCCAGCAGCCCCGAAGGCAGGGGAGGGGAAAAACTGTTTTTT.

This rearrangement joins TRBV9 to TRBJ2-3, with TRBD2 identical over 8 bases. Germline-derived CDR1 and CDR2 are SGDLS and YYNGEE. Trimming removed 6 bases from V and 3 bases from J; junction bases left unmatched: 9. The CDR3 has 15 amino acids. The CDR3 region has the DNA TGTGCCAGCACCCCACGGGGGACTAGGACAGATACGCAGTATTTT. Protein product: CASTPRGTRTDTQYF.

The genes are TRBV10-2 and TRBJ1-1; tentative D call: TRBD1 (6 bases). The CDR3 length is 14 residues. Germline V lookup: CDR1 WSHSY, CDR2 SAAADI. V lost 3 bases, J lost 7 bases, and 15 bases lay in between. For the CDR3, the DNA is TGCGCCAGCAGTGACCTCGGGACATTAAATGAAGCTTTCTTT. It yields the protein CASSDLGTLNEAFF.

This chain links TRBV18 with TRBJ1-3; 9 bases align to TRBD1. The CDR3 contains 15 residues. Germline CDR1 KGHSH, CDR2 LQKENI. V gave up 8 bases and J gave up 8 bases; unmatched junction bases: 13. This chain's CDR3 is CASTKQDRGADTIYF. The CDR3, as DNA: TGTGCCAGCACCAAACAGGACAGGGGAGCGGACACCATATATTTT.

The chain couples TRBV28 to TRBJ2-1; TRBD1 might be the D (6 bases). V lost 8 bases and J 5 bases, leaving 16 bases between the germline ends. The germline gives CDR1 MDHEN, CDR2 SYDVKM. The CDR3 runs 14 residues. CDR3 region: CASESSYRDNEQFF. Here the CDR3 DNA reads TGTGCCAGCGAATCATCTTACAGGGACAATGAGCAGTTCTTC.

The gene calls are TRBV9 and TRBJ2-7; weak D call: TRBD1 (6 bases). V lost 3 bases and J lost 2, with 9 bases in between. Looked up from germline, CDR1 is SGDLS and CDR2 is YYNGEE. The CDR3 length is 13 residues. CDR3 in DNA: TGTGCCAGCAGCGGGACAGCAACCTACGAGCAGTACTTC. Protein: CASSGTATYEQYF.

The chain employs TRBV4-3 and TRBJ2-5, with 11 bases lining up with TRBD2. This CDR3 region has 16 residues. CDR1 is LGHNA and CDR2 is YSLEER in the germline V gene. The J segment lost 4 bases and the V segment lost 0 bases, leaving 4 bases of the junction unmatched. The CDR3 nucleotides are TGCGCCAGCAGCCAAGAATATACTAGCGGGAGAGAGACCCAGTACTTC. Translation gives CASSQEYTSGRETQYF.

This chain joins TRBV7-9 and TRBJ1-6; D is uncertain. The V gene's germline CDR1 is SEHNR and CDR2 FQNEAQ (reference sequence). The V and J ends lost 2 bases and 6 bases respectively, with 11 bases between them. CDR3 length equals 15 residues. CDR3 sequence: CASSLKEGFNSPLHF. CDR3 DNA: TGTGCCAGCAGCTTAAAGGAGGGATTTAATTCACCCCTCCACTTT. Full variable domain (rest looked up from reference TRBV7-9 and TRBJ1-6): DTGVSQNPRHKITKRGQNVTFRCDPISEHNRLYWYRQTLGQGPEFLTYFQNEAQLEKSRLLSDRFSAERPKGSFSTLEIQRTEQGDSAMYLCASSLKEGFNSPLHFGNGTRLTVT.

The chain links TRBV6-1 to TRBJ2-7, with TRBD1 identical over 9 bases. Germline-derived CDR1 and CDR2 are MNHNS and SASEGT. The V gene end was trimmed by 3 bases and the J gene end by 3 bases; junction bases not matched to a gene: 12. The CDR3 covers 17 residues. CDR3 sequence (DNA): TGTGCCAGCAGTGAGACCGTAGCCGGGACAGGGAGCTACGAGCAGTACTTC. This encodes CASSETVAGTGSYEQYF.

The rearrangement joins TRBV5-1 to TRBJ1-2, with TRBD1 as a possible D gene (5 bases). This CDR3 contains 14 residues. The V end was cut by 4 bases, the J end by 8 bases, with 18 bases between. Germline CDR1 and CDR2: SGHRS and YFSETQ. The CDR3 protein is CASSPDFAEGGYTF. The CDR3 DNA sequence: TGCGCCAGCAGCCCCGACTTCGCGGAGGGGGGCTACACCTTC. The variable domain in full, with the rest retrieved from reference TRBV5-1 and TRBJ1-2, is KAGVTQTPRYLIKTRGQQVTLSCSPISGHRSVSWYQQTPGQGLQFLFEYFSETQRNKGNFPGRFSGRQFSNSRSEMNVSTLELGDSALYLCASSPDFAEGGYTFGSGTRLTVV.

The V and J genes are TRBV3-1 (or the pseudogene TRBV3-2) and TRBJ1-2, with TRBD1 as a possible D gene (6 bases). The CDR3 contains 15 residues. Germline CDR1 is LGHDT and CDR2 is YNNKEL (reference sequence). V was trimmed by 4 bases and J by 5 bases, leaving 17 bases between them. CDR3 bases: TGTGCCAGCAGCCCCAATCTGGACAGCACATATGGCTACACCTTC. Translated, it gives CASSPNLDSTYGYTF.